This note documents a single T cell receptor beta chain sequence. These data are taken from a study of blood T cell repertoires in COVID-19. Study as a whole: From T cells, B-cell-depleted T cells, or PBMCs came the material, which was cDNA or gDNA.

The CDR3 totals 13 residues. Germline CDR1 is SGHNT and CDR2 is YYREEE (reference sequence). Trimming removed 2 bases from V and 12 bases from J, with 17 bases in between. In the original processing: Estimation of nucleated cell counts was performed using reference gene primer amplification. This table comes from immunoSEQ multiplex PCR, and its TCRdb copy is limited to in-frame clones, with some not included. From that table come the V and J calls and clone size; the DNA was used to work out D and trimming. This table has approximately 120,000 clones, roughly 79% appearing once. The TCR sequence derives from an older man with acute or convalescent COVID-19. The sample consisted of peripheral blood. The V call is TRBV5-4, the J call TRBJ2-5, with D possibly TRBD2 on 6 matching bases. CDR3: CASSFPGTQREYF. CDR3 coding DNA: TGTGCCAGCAGCTTTCCCGGGACCCAGCGGGAGTACTTC.